This is a list of T cell receptor beta chains from one sample in a study of graft-versus-host responses after intestinal transplantation. These receptors have no identified antigens. Libraries were prepared by immunoSEQ multiplex PCR; TCRdb keeps only in-frame clonotypes and omits some of them. The sample lists 65,000 to 90,000 clones; 75% to 95% were seen once. The specimen comprised unstimulated CD8+ T cells sorted from spleen or lymph node cells, sampled before transplant. These receptors all stem from a human donor who was the organ donor for an intestinal transplant. CDR3s include the opening cysteine and the closing phenylalanine or tryptophan. The order of the fields is D gene, V gene, clone size, J gene, CDR3 protein, CDR3 DNA. The D gene is left open where the match is weak. Size is omitted from some rows. Given values are once, few, many or a class for expanded clones.

-,TRBV20-1,-,TRBJ2-5,CSVPSETQYF,TGCAGCGTTCCGTCCGAGACCCAGTACTTC
TRBD1,TRBV4-1,-,TRBJ1-1,CASSQIEAGGLSEAFF,TGCGCCAGCAGCCAAATCGAGGCAGGGGGGCTTTCGGAAGCTTTCTTT
-,TRBV5-1,-,TRBJ2-4,CASSPTGVAKNIQYF,TGCGCCAGCAGCCCGACAGGAGTAGCCAAAAACATTCAGTACTTC
TRBD2,TRBV6-5,-,TRBJ2-1,CASSYSTGGEQFF,TGTGCCAGCAGTTACTCGACGGGGGGGGAGCAGTTCTTC
-,TRBV5-4,-,TRBJ2-5,CASSFWGGAGAEETQYF,TGTGCCAGCAGCTTTTGGGGCGGGGCAGGGGCCGAAGAGACCCAGTACTTC
-,TRBV5-6,-,TRBJ2-2,CASSFTVGELFF,TGTGCCAGCAGCTTCACGGTGGGGGAGCTGTTTTTT
-,TRBV11-3,-,TRBJ2-1,CASSLEGGPQFF,TGTGCCAGCAGCTTAGAAGGCGGCCCACAGTTCTTC
TRBD1,TRBV29-1,-,TRBJ1-1,CSITGTGVVRPEAFF,TGCAGCATCACCGGGACAGGGGTTGTGCGCCCTGAAGCTTTCTTT
-,TRBV28,-,TRBJ1-3,CASSYRTSGNTIYF,TGTGCCAGCAGTTACCGTACCTCTGGAAACACCATATATTTT
TRBD1,TRBV7-9,-,TRBJ2-7,CASRNPGQGFHEQYF,TGTGCCAGCAGAAATCCGGGACAGGGGTTCCACGAGCAGTACTTC
-,TRBV7-8,-,TRBJ1-5,CASSLEGGGYSNQPQHF,TGTGCCAGCAGCTTAGAAGGCGGGGGTTATAGCAATCAGCCCCAGCATTTT
TRBD2,TRBV29-1,-,TRBJ2-1,CSVLTSRAYNEQFF,TGCAGCGTCTTGACTAGCAGGGCCTACAATGAGCAGTTCTTC
-,TRBV5-5,-,TRBJ1-1,CASSLSWAQWFVNTEAFF,TGTGCCAGCAGCTTGAGTTGGGCCCAGTGGTTCGTGAACACTGAAGCTTTCTTT
-,TRBV19,once,TRBJ2-1,CASSQSAISYNEQFF,TGTGCCAGTAGTCAAAGCGCTATCTCCTACAATGAGCAGTTCTTC
TRBD2,TRBV19,-,TRBJ2-7,CASRLTSGGYEQYF,TGTGCCAGTAGATTGACTAGCGGTGGCTACGAGCAGTACTTC
-,TRBV7-2,-,TRBJ2-1,CASSPNGGLYNEQFF,TGTGCCAGCAGCCCCAACGGGGGCCTCTACAATGAGCAGTTCTTC
-,TRBV27,-,TRBJ1-5,CASSLSFNQPQHF,TGTGCCAGCAGTTTATCCTTCAATCAGCCCCAGCATTTT
TRBD1,TRBV7-2,-,TRBJ2-7,CASSSGDRVHEQYF,TGTGCCAGCAGCTCCGGGGACAGGGTCCACGAGCAGTACTTC
-,TRBV29-1,once,TRBJ1-2,CSDSPGPKNDGYTF,TGCAGCGACTCTCCGGGCCCCAAGAATGATGGCTACACCTTC
TRBD1,TRBV10-1,-,TRBJ1-4,CASSTGTGSPLEEKLFF,TGCGCCAGCAGTACCGGGACAGGGTCGCCGTTGGAAGAAAAACTGTTTTTT
-,TRBV19,-,TRBJ1-5,CASSGSGNQPQHF,TGTGCCAGTAGTGGTAGCGGCAATCAGCCCCAGCATTTT
TRBD2,TRBV5-4,-,TRBJ2-5,CASSLVLAGGGQETQYF,TGTGCCAGCAGCTTGGTCCTAGCGGGGGGCGGTCAAGAGACCCAGTACTTC
-,TRBV4-1,few,TRBJ1-3,CASSQDFGGNTIYF,TGCGCCAGCAGCCAAGATTTTGGAGGAAACACCATATATTTT
TRBD2,TRBV19,-,TRBJ2-1,CATGTSGYNEQFF,TGTGCCACCGGGACTAGCGGATACAATGAGCAGTTCTTC
TRBD2,TRBV5-8,-,TRBJ2-3,CASSLPAGDTDTQYF,TGTGCCAGCAGCTTGCCAGCGGGAGACACAGATACGCAGTATTTT
-,TRBV4-2,-,TRBJ1-5,CASSSDRDPPQHF,TGTGCCAGCAGCTCCGACCGGGATCCGCCCCAGCATTTT
-,TRBV6-6,-,TRBJ2-7,CASSYAAYSSYEQYF,TGTGCCAGCAGTTACGCGGCTTATAGCTCCTACGAGCAGTACTTC
-,TRBV19,-,TRBJ1-2,CASTPWAGGSNYGYTF,TGTGCCAGTACCCCCTGGGCGGGGGGCTCGAACTATGGCTACACCTTC
-,TRBV7-6,-,TRBJ1-6,CASSLEVGSPLHF,TGTGCCAGCAGCTTAGAGGTGGGCTCACCCCTCCACTTT
TRBD1,TRBV4-1,-,TRBJ2-7,CASSQDPGQFYEQYF,TGCGCCAGCAGTCAAGACCCGGGACAGTTCTACGAGCAGTACTTC
-,TRBV25-1,-,TRBJ1-1,CASSEQGAEAFF,TGTGCCAGCAGTGAACAGGGAGCTGAAGCTTTCTTT
-,TRBV30,-,TRBJ2-7,CAWSGEVSEQYF,TGTGCCTGGTCCGGGGAGGTCTCCGAGCAGTACTTC
-,TRBV18,-,TRBJ2-7,CASSKWDWASLAYEQYF,TGTGCCAGCTCCAAGTGGGACTGGGCGTCCCTCGCTTACGAGCAGTACTTC
TRBD2,TRBV11-2,-,TRBJ2-5,CASSPLAGGLLETQYF,TGTGCCAGCAGCCCACTAGCGGGAGGGCTTCTAGAGACCCAGTACTTC
-,TRBV5-5,few,TRBJ2-7,CASSFGGYTYEQYF,TGTGCCAGCAGCTTTGGGGGCTACACCTACGAGCAGTACTTC
TRBD2,TRBV2,-,TRBJ2-1,CASSDTSAHYNEQFF,TGTGCCAGCAGTGATACTAGCGCCCATTACAATGAGCAGTTCTTC
-,TRBV14,-,TRBJ2-3,CASSQVSSPSGSDTQYF,TGTGCCAGCAGCCAAGTTTCTTCCCCAAGCGGGTCAGATACGCAGTATTTT
-,TRBV4-2,-,TRBJ1-6,CASSQSTNSYNSPLHF,TGTGCCAGCAGCCAGAGTACGAACTCCTATAATTCACCCCTCCACTTT
-,TRBV7-9,-,TRBJ1-4,CASSLVGGTNEKLFF,TGTGCCAGCAGCTTAGTAGGGGGGACTAATGAAAAACTGTTTTTT
-,TRBV29-1,once,TRBJ2-7,CSVDMGSDEQYF,TGCAGCGTTGATATGGGTTCGGACGAGCAGTACTTC
-,TRBV11-1,-,TRBJ2-6,CASSVTESGANVLTF,TGTGCCAGCAGCGTAACAGAGTCTGGGGCCAACGTCCTGACTTTC
TRBD1,TRBV14,-,TRBJ2-7,CASSPVQGAISLVDEQYF,TGTGCCAGCAGCCCCGTCCAGGGGGCGATATCCCTTGTAGACGAGCAGTACTTC
-,TRBV5-4,-,TRBJ2-7,CASSLAPPRAESSYEQYF,TGTGCCAGCAGCTTGGCCCCCCCTAGGGCGGAGAGCTCCTACGAGCAGTACTTC
-,TRBV7-2,-,TRBJ2-1,CASSFFTHLNEQFF,TGTGCCAGCAGCTTTTTCACACACTTAAATGAGCAGTTCTTC
-,TRBV4-1,-,TRBJ2-3,CASSLEGSDTQYF,TGCGCCAGCAGCTTGGAGGGTTCGGATACGCAGTATTTT
-,TRBV7-9,-,TRBJ2-5,CASSSDHYEETQYF,TGTGCCAGCAGCTCCGATCATTACGAAGAGACCCAGTACTTC
-,TRBV14,-,TRBJ1-2,CASSPWMAYGYTF,TGCGCCAGCAGCCCCTGGATGGCCTATGGCTACACCTTC
TRBD2,TRBV29-1,-,TRBJ2-5,CSVVLAELQETQYF,TGCAGCGTTGTACTAGCGGAGCTCCAAGAGACCCAGTACTTC
-,TRBV5-1,-,TRBJ1-5,CASSLEGTRGQPQHF,TGCGCCAGCAGCTTGGAGGGGACCCGAGGGCAGCCCCAGCATTTT
-,TRBV5-5,-,TRBJ2-7,CASTDLARGEQYF,TGTGCCAGCACGGACCTAGCGAGGGGAGAGCAGTACTTC
-,TRBV7-9,-,TRBJ2-7,CASSLEPSPGEQYF,TGTGCCAGCAGCTTAGAGCCATCCCCGGGCGAGCAGTACTTC
TRBD2,TRBV11-2,-,TRBJ2-1,CASSFSRPSGGNEQFF,TGTGCCAGCAGCTTTAGTCGGCCTAGCGGGGGTAATGAGCAGTTCTTC
TRBD1,TRBV11-2,-,TRBJ2-7,CASSLGQGAFEQYF,TGTGCCAGCAGCTTAGGGCAGGGGGCATTTGAGCAGTACTTC